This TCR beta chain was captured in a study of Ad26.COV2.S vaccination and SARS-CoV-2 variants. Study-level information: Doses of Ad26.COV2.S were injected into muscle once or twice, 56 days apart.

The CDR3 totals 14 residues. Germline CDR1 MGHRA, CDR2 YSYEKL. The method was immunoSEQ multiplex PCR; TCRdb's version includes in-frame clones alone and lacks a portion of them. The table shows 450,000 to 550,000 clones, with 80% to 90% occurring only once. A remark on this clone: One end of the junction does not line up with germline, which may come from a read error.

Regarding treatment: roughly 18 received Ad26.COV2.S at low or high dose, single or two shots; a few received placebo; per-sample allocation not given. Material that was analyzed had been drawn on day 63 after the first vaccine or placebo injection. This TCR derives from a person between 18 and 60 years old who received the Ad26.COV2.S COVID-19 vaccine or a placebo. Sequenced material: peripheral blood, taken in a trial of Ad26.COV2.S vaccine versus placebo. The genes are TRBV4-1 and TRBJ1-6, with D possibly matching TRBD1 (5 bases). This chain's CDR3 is CASSQEGYISPLHF. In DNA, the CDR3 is TGCGCCAGCAGCCAGGAGGGGTATATTTCACCCCTCCACTTT.